This entry lists 3 T cell receptor beta chains sequenced from one sample in a study of tissue T cells after allogeneic stem cell transplantation. Some clones are missing from TCRdb's copy, which holds only in-frame ones; the method was immunoSEQ multiplex PCR. This table holds under 25,000 clones, roughly two thirds found once. Sequenced material: spleen. These receptors originate from a female BALB/c mouse in good health. For the strain, the MHC haplotype given is H2-d.

Remarks on this clone: All gene names here are mouse names. The read comes to an end 1 residue before the CDR3 does, leaving the germline J gene to fill in the end. The chain recombines TRBV13-1 with TRBJ2-3; 8 nucleotides agree with TRBD2. The length of the CDR3 is 16 residues. Germline V lookup: CDR1 NSHNY, CDR2 SYGAGN. V trimming: 1 base; J trimming: 1 base; junction bases outside the gene matches: 5. The CDR3: CASSDPGLEGAETLYF. The DNA read from the CDR3 is TGTGCCAGCAGTGATCCGGGACTGGAGGGTGCAGAAACGCTGTAT.

Comments on this clone: Gene names follow the mouse nomenclature. The CDR3 loop reads CASSDARDKEVFF. Incomplete CDR3 DNA: TGTGCCAGCAGTGATGCACGGGACAAAGAAGTCTTC. The rearrangement joins TRBV13-3 to TRBJ1-1; D is possibly TRBD1 (6 bases). The CDR3 is cut off 1 residue early in the read; its end comes from the germline J gene. This CDR3 contains 13 residues. With 0 bases removed from V and 7 bases from J, the gap between germline ends came to 10 bases. From germline, CDR1 is NNHDY and CDR2 SYVADS.

With regard to this clone: The gene names given are mouse names. Read sequence stops 1 residue before the CDR3 end, and the germline J gene provides the missing end. The J gene is TRBJ2-3, the V gene TRBV29; tentatively, D is TRBD1 (5 bases). This CDR3 has 12 residues. Trimming left V 8 bases short and J 0 bases short, with 6 bases between. The germline V gene has CDR1 MSHET and CDR2 SYDVDS. Here the CDR3 reads CASRTSAETLYF. CDR3 bases read: TGTGCTAGCCGGACAAGTGCAGAAACGCTGTAT.